This T cell receptor (beta chain) was sequenced during a study of blood T cells in healthy people across ages. Germline V gene sequence: CDR1 SGHTA, CDR2 FQGTGA. V shed 1 base, J shed 5 bases, and the junction held 8 bases outside the gene matches. This CDR3 has 15 amino acids. With a J-beta primer mix and a sample-barcoded 5' primer, a second PCR ran about 7 to 12 cycles. TCRdb reanalysed the 5' RACE reads using MiXCR and keeps one entry per CDR3 protein. The table shows about 1.7 million distinct CDR3 sequences, with 28% occurring only once. The material sequenced was blood. The V gene is TRBV7-3, the J gene TRBJ2-7; 7 positions agree with TRBD2. The sequence came from a woman in her 30s in good health. The CDR3 loop is CASSLMGGVQNEQYF. In nucleotides, the CDR3 is TGTGCCAGCAGCTTAATGGGGGGGGTCCAGAACGAGCAGTACTTC.